Following are 23 T cell receptor beta chains from one sample sequenced in a study of cytotoxic CD8 clonotypes in ibrutinib-treated CLL. The method was immunoSEQ multiplex PCR; TCRdb's version includes in-frame clones alone and lacks a portion of them. The data contain 250,000 to 350,000 clones, approximately 76% of them singletons. Sequencing was performed on PBMCs, taken at disease progression, from a patient treated with ibrutinib. Receptor source: a human donor with chronic lymphocytic leukemia.

The chain combines TRBV19 with TRBJ2-3; D is unresolved. The germline V gene encodes CDR1 LNHDA and CDR2 SQIVND (reference sequence). This CDR3 comprises 20 residues. The ends were cut back, 0 bases at V and 2 bases at J, with 24 bases in the middle. The CDR3, as DNA: TGTGCCAGTAGTATAGAGTTTTGGGCAGGATGGGCACGCGACACAGATACGCAGTATTTT. Residues: CASSIEFWAGWARDTDTQYF.

CDR3 residues: CASRLWGQSSYEQYF. The CDR3 nucleotides read TGTGCCAGCCGACTCTGGGGGCAGAGCTCCTACGAGCAGTACTTC. The chain carries TRBV28 and TRBJ2-7; a possible D gene is TRBD1 (6 bases). Trimming cost V 8 bases and J 0 bases, with 17 bases left between them. This CDR3 spans 15 amino acids. Germline CDR1 reads MDHEN; CDR2 reads SYDVKM.

The rearrangement links TRBV5-1 to TRBJ2-7; unclear D gene. CDR1 and CDR2 (germline): SGHRS, YFSETQ. Trimming removed 0 bases at V and 0 bases at J, with 7 bases between. This CDR3 spans 14 amino acids. The CDR3 sequence is CASSLAGFSYEQYF. The CDR3 DNA reads as TGCGCCAGCAGCTTGGCAGGATTCTCCTACGAGCAGTACTTC.

The J gene is TRBJ1-1, the V gene TRBV7-8, with D hard to call. Germline loops: CDR1 SGHVS, CDR2 FQNEAQ. V was trimmed by 0 bases and J by 5 bases, leaving 4 bases between them. The CDR3 contains 12 residues. The CDR3 DNA follows: TGTGCCAGCAGCTTAGCAGGAACTGAAGCTTTCTTT. Its translation is CASSLAGTEAFF.

This clone was observed a few times. V is TRBV15 and J is TRBJ2-3; D unresolved. Per germline, CDR1 LNHNV and CDR2 YYDKDF (reference sequence). V was pared by 0 bases and J by 2 bases, with 9 bases between. This CDR3 is 15 amino acids long. The CDR3 here is CATSRDVGHTDTQYF. The CDR3 DNA reads TGTGCCACCAGCAGAGATGTTGGGCACACAGATACGCAGTATTTT.

The chain employs TRBV5-6 and TRBJ2-5, with 11 bases matching TRBD2. V trimming: 0 bases; J trimming: 1 base; junction bases outside the gene matches: 2. The CDR3 runs 16 residues. The germline V gene has CDR1 SGHDT and CDR2 YYEEEE. DNA of the CDR3: TGTGCCAGCAGCTTGGTTAGCGGGGGGGCCCAAGAGACCCAGTACTTC. This codes for CASSLVSGGAQETQYF.

The chain links TRBV27 to TRBJ2-7; 13 nucleotides agree with TRBD2. The V gene end was trimmed by 3 bases and the J gene end by 2 bases; junction bases not matched to a gene: 13. The CDR3 sequence is 19 residues long. Germline CDR1 reads MNHEY; CDR2 reads SMNVEV (reference sequence). CDR3 in amino acids: CASSLRLAGLAGEAYEQYF. In nucleotides, the CDR3 is TGTGCCAGCAGTTTGAGACTCGCCGGACTAGCGGGAGAGGCCTACGAGCAGTACTTC.

The chain recombines TRBV4-1 with TRBJ2-3; 14 bases map to TRBD2. V trimming: 1 base; J trimming: 9 bases; junction bases outside the gene matches: 3. The CDR3 extends over 15 amino acids. The V gene's germline CDR1 is MGHRA and CDR2 YSYEKL. CDR3 coding DNA: TGCGCCAGCAGCCAAGGACTAGCGGGAGGGGCCACGCAGTATTTT. Amino acid sequence: CASSQGLAGGATQYF.

The chain uses TRBV6-5 and TRBJ1-5, with D maybe TRBD1 (6 bases). CDR1 is MNHEY and CDR2 is SVGAGI in the germline V gene. There are 13 residues in the CDR3. Trimming removed 7 bases from V and 7 bases from J, with 14 bases in between. The CDR3 here is CASKTGDAQPQHF. CDR3 nucleotide sequence: TGTGCCAGCAAGACAGGAGACGCACAGCCCCAGCATTTT.

This chain joins TRBV7-9 and TRBJ2-7; D remains unclear. Trimming stripped 1 base from V and 6 bases from J, with 10 bases between. CDR1 SEHNR and CDR2 FQNEAQ come from the germline V gene (reference sequence). The CDR3 covers 13 residues. The CDR3 region is CASSLGQVPEQYF. CDR3 DNA: TGTGCCAGCAGCTTAGGGCAGGTTCCCGAGCAGTACTTC. The entire variable domain, with the rest obtained from reference TRBV7-9 and TRBJ2-7, is as follows: DTGVSQNPRHKITKRGQNVTFRCDPISEHNRLYWYRQTLGQGPEFLTYFQNEAQLEKSRLLSDRFSAERPKGSFSTLEIQRTEQGDSAMYLCASSLGQVPEQYFGPGTRLTVT.

V and J are TRBV6-5 and TRBJ1-2; D unclear. Per germline, CDR1 MNHEY and CDR2 SVGAGI. The CDR3 is 12 amino acids. The ends were cut back, 6 bases at V and 10 bases at J, with 15 bases in the middle. DNA of the CDR3: TGTGCCAGCAGCCCCGGGGAGGGTACCTACACCTTC. Its protein product is CASSPGEGTYTF.

This clone was seen more than once but under ten times. The genes are TRBV9 and TRBJ2-3, with TRBD2 matching 9 bases. The trim removed 0 bases at V and 5 bases at J, leaving 7 bases unmatched. The CDR3 contains 16 residues. Germline values: CDR1 SGDLS, CDR2 YYNGEE. CDR3 DNA: TGTGCCAGCAGCGTAGTGGCGGGAGGGCCCAAAGATACGCAGTATTTT. Residues: CASSVVAGGPKDTQYF.

The chain carries TRBV15 and TRBJ2-3; TRBD2 matches 8 bases. CDR1 and CDR2 (germline): LNHNV, YYDKDF (reference sequence). V gave up 3 bases and J gave up 6 bases; unmatched junction bases: 2. The CDR3 spans 13 residues. This CDR3 is CATSRGLGDTQYF. CDR3 in DNA: TGTGCCACCAGCAGGGGACTAGGGGATACGCAGTATTTT.

The chain combines TRBV4-1 with TRBJ2-7; D might be TRBD1 (6 bases). CDR1 is MGHRA and CDR2 is YSYEKL in the germline V gene. Trimming removed 3 bases at V and 0 bases at J, with 15 bases between. The CDR3 consists of 16 residues. The CDR3 is CASSHDRSLSSYEQYF. DNA of the CDR3: TGCGCCAGCAGCCACGACAGGAGCTTAAGCTCCTACGAGCAGTACTTC.

The rearrangement joins TRBV18 to TRBJ2-1; 7 nucleotides agree with TRBD2. Losses at the gene ends were 2 bases for V and 10 bases for J; bases not matched to a gene: 2. Germline-derived CDR1 and CDR2 are KGHSH and LQKENI. This CDR3 comprises 12 residues. The CDR3 spells CASSPGLEEQFF. The CDR3 DNA sequence: TGTGCCAGCTCACCAGGACTAGAAGAGCAGTTCTTC.

This rearrangement joins TRBV6-5 to TRBJ1-1; possibly TRBD1 for D (6 bases). V was pared by 6 bases and J by 2 bases, with 13 bases between. Germline-derived CDR1 and CDR2 are MNHEY and SVGAGI. The CDR3 spans 14 residues. The CDR3 is CASRFQGRNTEAFF. The CDR3 bases are TGTGCCAGCAGATTCCAGGGGCGAAACACTGAAGCTTTCTTT.

The CDR3 region is CSVESRNTEAFF. CDR3 nucleotides: TGCAGCGTTGAAAGCAGGAACACTGAAGCTTTCTTT. The V call is TRBV29-1, the J call TRBJ1-1; D is unresolved. The V gene's germline CDR1 is SQVTM and CDR2 ANQGSEA. Trimming stripped 2 bases from V and 1 base from J, with 5 bases between. The CDR3 is 12 residues long. Supplemented by reference TRBV29-1 and TRBJ1-1, the full variable domain reads SAVISQKPSRDICQRGTSLTIQCQVDSQVTMMFWYRQQPGQSLTLIATANQGSEATYESGFVIDKFPISRPNLTFSTLTVSNMSPEDSSIYLCSVESRNTEAFFGQGTRLTVV.

V usage is TRBV9 and J usage is TRBJ2-7, with D tentatively TRBD1 or TRBD2 (5 bases each). The V gene lost 0 bases and the J gene lost 4 bases, with 14 bases spanning the gap. This CDR3 has 15 residues. The germline V gene encodes CDR1 SGDLS and CDR2 YYNGEE. The CDR3 nucleotides are TGTGCCAGCAGCGTAGACGGGACGGGTGGTTACGAGCAGTACTTC. Its protein is CASSVDGTGGYEQYF. The full variable domain, completed using reference TRBV9 and TRBJ2-7, is DSGVTQTPKHLITATGQRVTLRCSPRSGDLSVYWYQQSLDQGLQFLIQYYNGEERAKGNILERFSAQQFPDLHSELNLSSLELGDSALYFCASSVDGTGGYEQYFGPGTRLTVT.

This clone showed up just a few times. The chain couples TRBV7-8 to TRBJ1-5; a weak D match, TRBD1 (6 bases). Trimming cost V 1 base and J 7 bases, with 17 bases left between them. The CDR3 extends over 16 amino acids. Germline-derived CDR1 and CDR2 are SGHVS and FQNEAQ. DNA for the CDR3: TGTGCCAGCAGCTTAGTACGGGGGCAGCTTGCCCAGCCCCAGCATTTT. It yields the protein CASSLVRGQLAQPQHF.

The chain combines TRBV9 with TRBJ2-7, with D perhaps matching TRBD1 (6 bases). Germline CDR1 is SGDLS and CDR2 is YYNGEE. Trimming shortened V by 1 base and J by 5 bases, and 19 bases separated the two germline ends. The CDR3 runs 16 residues. This CDR3 reads CASSVSWGPSPHEQYF. The CDR3 DNA reads as TGTGCCAGCAGCGTAAGTTGGGGGCCCAGCCCGCACGAGCAGTACTTC.

Remarks on this clone: Other nucleotide sequences in the sample specify the same CDR3. The chain joins TRBV28 to TRBJ2-7; TRBD1 aligns across 9 bases. Trimming at V came to 5 bases and at J to 2 bases, leaving 7 bases not matched to a gene. This CDR3 spans 15 amino acids. The germline V gene has CDR1 MDHEN and CDR2 SYDVKM. This CDR3 is CASSRPGQGTYEQYF. Here the CDR3 DNA reads TGTGCCAGCAGTCGGCCGGGACAGGGTACCTACGAGCAGTACTTC.

The genes are TRBV18 and TRBJ2-7; 8 bases agree with TRBD1. CDR1 is KGHSH, CDR2 LQKENI, per germline. CDR3 length: 15 amino acids. The ends lost 3 bases at V and 4 bases at J; junction bases unmatched: 8. DNA of the CDR3: TGTGCCAGCTCACCCAGGACAGGGATCGCTTACGAGCAGTACTTC. Protein product: CASSPRTGIAYEQYF.

The genes are TRBV5-8 and TRBJ2-3; D is possibly TRBD1 or TRBD2 (5 bases each). Germline V gene lookup returns CDR1 SGHTS and CDR2 YDEGEE. The V and J ends lost 5 bases and 3 bases respectively, with 13 bases between them. The CDR3 consists of 14 residues. The CDR3 loop is CASSFGTGTDTQYF. Here the CDR3 DNA reads TGTGCCAGCAGTTTTGGGACGGGGACAGATACGCAGTATTTT.